This entry lists 15 T cell receptor beta chains sequenced from one sample in a study of T cell changes during pregnancy in multiple sclerosis. Assay: immunoSEQ multiplex PCR; the TCRdb copy retains only in-frame clones and omits some. The profile shows tens of thousands of clones, about 91% of them singletons. The material was peripheral blood, obtained before pregnancy. The receptor set was obtained from a female donor with multiple sclerosis, enrolled in a pregnancy study.

CDR3 DNA sequence: TGTGCCAGCAGTTACAGGCCGAGCGGGATGCAGGGCTACACCTTC. Encoded protein: CASSYRPSGMQGYTF. The rearrangement links TRBV6-5 to TRBJ1-2; D is undetermined. The V end was cut by 2 bases, the J end by 8 bases, with 18 bases between. The CDR3 runs to 15 residues. Per the germline V gene, CDR1 is MNHEY and CDR2 is SVGAGI.

The chain links TRBV6-5 to TRBJ1-1; D is uncertain. The CDR3 is made up of 16 amino acids. V lost 3 bases to trimming and J lost 2 bases, with 16 bases between them. The V gene's germline CDR1 is MNHEY and CDR2 SVGAGI. CDR3 sequence reads: CASSYLPTRRNTEAFF. In nucleotides, the CDR3 is TGTGCCAGCAGTTATCTTCCCACGAGGAGAAACACTGAAGCTTTCTTT.

This chain joins TRBV28 and TRBJ1-5; 7 nucleotides match TRBD1. The germline CDR1 and CDR2 sequences are MDHEN and SYDVKM. Germline trimming cut 6 bases from V and 2 bases from J; bases unmatched to any gene: 4. The CDR3 length is 14 residues. The CDR3 DNA follows: TGTGCCAGCAGGGCAGGGGGAGGCAATCAGCCCCAGCATTTT. This translates into CASRAGGGNQPQHF.

The chain employs TRBV7-3 and TRBJ2-7; 13 bases are a match to TRBD2. V lost 3 bases, J lost 6 bases, and 2 bases stayed unmatched. CDR1 and CDR2 from the germline V gene are SGHTA and FQGTGA. The CDR3 totals 14 residues. The CDR3 here is CASSLGLAGTEQYF. The CDR3 nucleotides are TGTGCCAGCAGCTTGGGACTAGCGGGAACCGAGCAGTACTTC. Supplemented by reference TRBV7-3 and TRBJ2-7, the full variable domain reads GAGVSQTPSNKVTEKGKYVELRCDPISGHTALYWYRQSLGQGPEFLIYFQGTGAADDSGLPNDRFFAVRPEGSVSTLKIQRTERGDSAVYLCASSLGLAGTEQYFGPGTRLTVT.

The chain's CDR3 is CASSPTGRYGYTF. DNA for the CDR3: TGTGCCAGCAGCCCGACAGGACGCTATGGCTACACCTTC. The chain carries TRBV7-9 and TRBJ1-2; the D gene is possibly TRBD1 (6 bases). This CDR3 is 13 amino acids long. Per the germline V gene, CDR1 is SEHNR and CDR2 is FQNEAQ (reference sequence). V gave up 5 bases and J gave up 4 bases, with 11 bases separating them.

This clone was observed once. This chain joins TRBV7-9 and TRBJ2-1, with a weak D call TRBD1 (5 bases). Per germline, CDR1 SEHNR and CDR2 FQNEAQ (reference sequence). The ends were cut back, 1 base at V and 1 base at J, with 17 bases in the middle. CDR3 length equals 18 residues. The CDR3 reads CASSLEGRPGISYNEQFF. The CDR3 nucleotides read TGTGCCAGCAGCTTAGAGGGAAGGCCAGGGATATCCTACAATGAGCAGTTCTTC.

The chain has TRBV20-1 and TRBJ2-3, with D tentatively TRBD1 (6 bases). The CDR3 is 11 amino acids. CDR1 is DFQATT, CDR2 SNEGSKA, per germline (reference sequence). The V end was cut by 6 bases, the J end by 9 bases, with 13 bases between. The CDR3 loop reads CSAETGDTQYF. CDR3 in DNA: TGCAGTGCCGAGACAGGAGACACGCAGTATTTT.

V is TRBV5-1 and J is TRBJ2-1, with D perhaps matching TRBD2 (6 bases). The CDR3 extends over 16 amino acids. CDR1 and CDR2 from the germline V gene are SGHRS and YFSETQ. Trimming removed 3 bases at V and 7 bases at J, with 20 bases between. In DNA form, the CDR3 reads TGCGCCAGCAGCTCCAACACGATAGCGGTGGGAAATGAGCAGTTCTTC. This sequence encodes CASSSNTIAVGNEQFF.

This sequence joins TRBV5-1 and TRBJ1-1; D not resolved. Germline CDR1 reads SGHRS; CDR2 reads YFSETQ. V lost 3 bases and J lost 1, with 13 bases in between. The length of the CDR3 is 15 residues. CDR3 nucleotides: TGCGCCAGCAGCTACTGGGAGGAGGGGAACACTGAAGCTTTCTTT. This encodes CASSYWEEGNTEAFF.

The chain employs TRBV18 and TRBJ2-5, with 9 bases matching TRBD1. Germline values: CDR1 KGHSH, CDR2 LQKENI. With 3 bases clipped from V and 6 bases from J, the junction kept 5 bases outside the gene matches. The CDR3 contains 14 residues. CDR3 nucleotide sequence: TGTGCCAGCTCACCGTCGGGACAGGGAAAGACCCAGTACTTC. As protein: CASSPSGQGKTQYF.

The CDR3 region is CASSPIRTGGAGNSPLHF. The CDR3 DNA follows: TGTGCCAGCAGCCCGATCCGGACAGGGGGCGCGGGTAATTCACCCCTCCACTTT. This chain connects TRBV7-9 to TRBJ1-6; 11 bases agree with TRBD1. There are 18 residues in the CDR3. Looked up from germline, CDR1 is SEHNR and CDR2 is FQNEAQ (reference sequence). The trim removed 5 bases at V and 6 bases at J, leaving 12 bases unmatched.

This chain uses TRBV7-9 with TRBJ2-7; possibly TRBD1 for D (6 bases). CDR1 is SEHNR, CDR2 FQNEAQ, per germline (reference sequence). The CDR3 loop spans 13 amino acids. V dropped 4 bases and J dropped 2 bases, with 9 bases sitting between them. The CDR3 coding sequence is TGTGCCAGCAGCTACAGGGAAACCTACGAGCAGTACTTC. It yields the protein CASSYRETYEQYF.

This clone came up once. J is TRBJ2-2 and V is TRBV7-7, with 11 bases matching TRBD1. The V gene's germline CDR1 is SSHAT and CDR2 FNYEAQ (reference sequence). The J segment lost 5 bases and the V segment lost 4 bases, leaving 3 bases of the junction unmatched. CDR3 length equals 15 residues. The CDR3 protein is CASSSGTGGTGELFF. Here the CDR3 DNA reads TGTGCCAGCAGCTCGGGGACAGGGGGAACCGGGGAGCTGTTTTTT.

The V call is TRBV5-1, the J call TRBJ2-3, with 13 positions matching TRBD2. J lost 1 base, V lost 4 bases, and 9 bases had no gene match. Per germline, CDR1 SGHRS and CDR2 YFSETQ. The CDR3 spans 18 residues. This CDR3 is CASSRTSGGALGTDTQYF. DNA for the CDR3: TGCGCCAGCAGCCGAACTAGCGGGGGGGCCCTCGGCACAGATACGCAGTATTTT.

The rearrangement joins TRBV2 to TRBJ1-5; 8 nucleotides line up with TRBD1. The CDR3 is 14 residues long. V shed 6 bases and J 3 bases; nucleotides not matched to a gene: 4. Germline-derived CDR1 and CDR2 are SNHLY and FYNNEI. The CDR3 region is CASSQGAHNQPQHF. Written as DNA, the CDR3 is TGTGCCAGCAGCCAGGGGGCCCACAATCAGCCCCAGCATTTT.